This T cell receptor beta chain was found in a study of regulatory T cells in long-lasting Graves disease. Study-level information: Positive TSH receptor antibodies alongside over 5 years of antithyroid drugs were what marked Graves' disease as persistent. Overall study results and limits: The sample size was small, and this may have reduced accuracy.

Between the trimmed V and J ends, which lost 2 bases and 3 bases, there was a span of 10 bases. Looked up from germline, CDR1 is DFQATT and CDR2 is SNEGSKA (reference sequence). The CDR3 runs to 13 residues. Libraries of TCR beta came from iRepertoire HTBI primers plus Arm-PCR of CDR3 regions. How the authors handled the data: Throughout the samples, researchers identified 50 to 75 TRBV and approximately 14 TRBJ segments. Each CDR3 protein gets one entry after TCRdb re-called the multiplex PCR reads with MiXCR. The V and J calls and clone size come from TCRdb's table, not from the authors' own analysis. Of 500,000 to 700,000 distinct CDR3 sequences listed, about 30% were seen once; the top ten hold 42%. Time point here: persistent/refractory GD, antithyroid drugs over 5 years with positive TRAb. Researchers made the TCR library from RNA that was extracted from PBMCs. This clonotype occurred a few times. What it binds is not known.

The origin of this receptor is a female donor with Graves disease. This sample comprised peripheral blood mononuclear cells (PBMCs), obtained when the disease was refractory, from a patient treated with antithyroid drugs. The rearrangement links TRBV20-1 to TRBJ1-1; D is unresolved. The DNA of the CDR3 is TGCAGTGCTAGAAAACGGGTTGACACTGAAGCTTTCTTT. Protein sequence: CSARKRVDTEAFF.